This T cell receptor beta chain was observed in a study of a mutant IDH1 vaccine in newly diagnosed glioma. About the research overall: Patients were pretreated with radiotherapy, temozolomide, or both, mostly both.

The V gene end was trimmed by 1 base and the J gene end by 0 bases; junction bases not matched to a gene: 9. There are 19 residues in the CDR3. Per germline, CDR1 LNHDA and CDR2 SQIVND (reference sequence). Generated by immunoSEQ multiplex PCR, the TCRdb table keeps only in-frame clones and is missing some. The sample has under 40,000 clones, around 84% seen once. Time point defined: week 35, safety follow-up. Alongside topical imiquimod, each dose of vaccine comprised 300 ug of mutant IDH1 20-mer peptide. Details on this clone: The target antigen is unknown.

The origin of this receptor is a man aged 25 to 40 with glioma. This sequence joins TRBV19 and TRBJ1-3; 10 bases agree with TRBD1. The specimen comprised PBMCs, sampled from a glioma patient whose treatment included an IDH1 peptide vaccine. CDR3 sequence: CASSIAPGQGKDSGNTIYF. Here the CDR3 DNA reads TGTGCCAGTAGTATAGCCCCGGGACAGGGGAAGGACTCTGGAAACACCATATATTTT.